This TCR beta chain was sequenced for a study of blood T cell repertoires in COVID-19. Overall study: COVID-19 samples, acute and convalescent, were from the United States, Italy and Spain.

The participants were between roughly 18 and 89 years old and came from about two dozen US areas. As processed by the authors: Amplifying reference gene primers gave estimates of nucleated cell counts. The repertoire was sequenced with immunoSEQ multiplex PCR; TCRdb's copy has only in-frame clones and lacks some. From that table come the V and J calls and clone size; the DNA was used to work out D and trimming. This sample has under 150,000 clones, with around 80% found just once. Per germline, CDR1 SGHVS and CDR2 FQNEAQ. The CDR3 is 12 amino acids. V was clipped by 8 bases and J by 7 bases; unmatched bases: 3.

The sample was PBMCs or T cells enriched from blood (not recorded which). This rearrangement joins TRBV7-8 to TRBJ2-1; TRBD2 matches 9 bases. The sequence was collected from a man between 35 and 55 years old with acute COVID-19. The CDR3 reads CASGTSQNEQFF. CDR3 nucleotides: TGTGCCAGCGGGACTAGCCAAAATGAGCAGTTCTTC.